This TCR beta chain was obtained from a study of graft-versus-host responses after intestinal transplantation. General study results and limits: Allograft graft-versus-host to host-versus-graft clonal ratios ran high in patients with graft-donor T cell macrochimerism.

This clone is a singleton in its sample. Its matching antigen is unknown. Some clones are missing from TCRdb's copy, which holds only in-frame ones; the method was immunoSEQ multiplex PCR. The table shows over 85,000 clones, with around 95% occurring only once. This CDR3 is 13 amino acids long. Germline V gives CDR1 MNHEY, CDR2 SMNVEV (reference sequence). Trimming removed 2 bases from V and 4 bases from J, with 9 bases in between. The V gene is TRBV27, the J gene TRBJ2-7; no clear D gene. The receptor was isolated from a human donor who received an intestinal transplant. This sample comprised unstimulated CD8+ T cells sorted from spleen or lymph node cells, obtained before intestinal transplant. Here the CDR3 reads CASSLKKRYEQYF. The CDR3 nucleotides are TGTGCCAGCAGTTTAAAGAAAAGATACGAGCAGTACTTC.